One sample yielded the 16 T cell receptor beta chains listed below, sequenced in a study of T cell responses to AZD1222 COVID-19 vaccine. Data came from immunoSEQ multiplex PCR; TCRdb stores just in-frame clones and leaves some out. Among tens of thousands of clones listed, roughly nine tenths were seen once. The sample here was peripheral blood, taken 28 days after the second AZD1222 dose. The receptors were gathered from an adult who received the AZD1222 COVID-19 vaccine.

The chain employs TRBV13 and TRBJ2-2; tentatively, D is TRBD1 or TRBD2 (5 bases each). CDR3 size: 13 residues. V was shortened by 7 bases and J by 5 bases, with 11 bases between the two germline ends. The germline CDR1 and CDR2 sequences are PRHDT and FYEKMQ (reference sequence). The CDR3 reads CASILWGTGELFF. The CDR3 DNA is TGTGCCAGCATCCTCTGGGGGACCGGGGAGCTGTTTTTT. Full variable domain (outside the CDR3, taken from reference TRBV13 and TRBJ2-2): AAGVIQSPRHLIKEKRETATLKCYPIPRHDTVYWYQQGPGQDPQFLISFYEKMQSDKGSIPDRFSAQQFSDYHSELNMSSLELGDSALYFCASILWGTGELFFGEGSRLTVL.

The chain combines TRBV9 with TRBJ2-3, with TRBD2 matching 12 bases. The CDR3 loop spans 16 amino acids. V lost 2 bases to trimming and J lost 4 bases; unmatched junction nucleotides: 5. Germline V gives CDR1 SGDLS, CDR2 YYNGEE. Here the CDR3 reads CASSVTLAGGADTQYF. DNA of the CDR3: TGTGCCAGCAGCGTCACTCTAGCGGGGGGGGCAGATACGCAGTATTTT.

This clone showed up just a few times. The chain is built from TRBV5-1 and TRBJ1-1, with TRBD1 identical over 7 bases. The CDR3 sequence is 14 residues long. J was trimmed by 1 base and V by 4 bases; bases with no gene match: 4. Germline V gene sequence: CDR1 SGHRS, CDR2 YFSETQ. The CDR3 coding sequence is TGCGCCAGCAGCGTGGGACAGACGAACACTGAAGCTTTCTTT. Residues: CASSVGQTNTEAFF.

The chain is built from TRBV20-1 and TRBJ2-1, with 7 bases matching TRBD2. The V and J ends lost 3 bases and 5 bases, in that order; junction bases with no gene match: 13. The CDR3 is 16 residues long. Germline assignment: CDR1 DFQATT and CDR2 SNEGSKA (reference sequence). The CDR3 loop reads CSASSLLATRDNEQFF. In DNA, the CDR3 is TGCAGTGCTAGTAGCTTACTAGCGACCCGTGACAATGAGCAGTTCTTC.

The genes are TRBV6-1 and TRBJ2-6, with D maybe TRBD1 (6 bases). Trimming shortened V by 0 bases and J by 0 bases, and 12 bases separated the two germline ends. The CDR3 runs 18 residues. Germline V gene lookup returns CDR1 MNHNS and CDR2 SASEGT. The CDR3 protein is CASSEAGWGLSGANVLTF. In DNA, the CDR3 is TGTGCCAGCAGTGAAGCTGGTTGGGGGCTCTCTGGGGCCAACGTCCTGACTTTC.

The chain recombines TRBV29-1 with TRBJ2-5, with 12 bases identical to TRBD1. V lost 4 bases and J lost 7; bases outside the gene matches: 7. Germline CDR1 reads SQVTM; CDR2 reads ANQGSEA. CDR3 length: 14 residues. CDR3 loop: CSVGDRGRRGTQYF. DNA of the CDR3: TGCAGCGTTGGGGACAGGGGGCGCAGGGGGACCCAGTACTTC.

The V call is TRBV3-1 (or the pseudogene TRBV3-2), the J call TRBJ2-2; a possible D gene is TRBD1 (5 bases). V gave up 8 bases and J gave up 6 bases, with 22 bases separating them. In germline, CDR1 is LGHDT, CDR2 YNNKEL (reference sequence). The CDR3 sequence is 16 residues long. This chain's CDR3 is CASGSWEGVIPGELFF. The DNA of the CDR3 is TGTGCCAGCGGGTCCTGGGAAGGGGTGATTCCCGGGGAGCTGTTTTTT.

V usage is TRBV27 and J usage is TRBJ1-2, with TRBD1 matching 9 bases. V trimming: 7 bases; J trimming: 0 bases; junction bases outside the gene matches: 9. The CDR3 has 16 residues. Germline-derived CDR1 and CDR2 are MNHEY and SMNVEV (reference sequence). CDR3 nucleotides: TGTGCCAGCATGCGAGGACAGGGGTTGACTAACTATGGCTACACCTTC. Its protein product is CASMRGQGLTNYGYTF.

The rearrangement uses TRBV5-6 and TRBJ2-7; 12 bases are a match to TRBD2. Germline V CDR1 and CDR2: SGHDT, YYEEEE. The V segment lost 0 bases and the J segment 4 bases; nucleotides outside the gene matches: 2. This CDR3 is built from 15 residues. The chain's CDR3 is CASSLGLAGEYEQYV. The CDR3 DNA follows: TGTGCCAGCAGCTTGGGACTAGCGGGGGAGTACGAGCAGTACGTC.

The chain uses TRBV19 and TRBJ2-2; 7 bases map to TRBD1. With V trimmed by 9 bases and J by 0 bases, 7 bases remained unmatched. Germline CDR1 and CDR2: LNHDA and SQIVND (reference sequence). The CDR3 has 15 amino acids. The CDR3 DNA reads as TGTGCCAGCAAGACGGGACAGTCGAACACCGGGGAGCTGTTTTTT. Translation gives CASKTGQSNTGELFF.

The V gene is TRBV6-5, the J gene TRBJ2-7; 8 nucleotides match TRBD1. With 7 bases clipped from V and 6 bases from J, the junction kept 11 bases outside the gene matches. The CDR3 extends over 14 amino acids. Germline V gene lookup returns CDR1 MNHEY and CDR2 SVGAGI. The CDR3 protein is CASTPNRGLAEQYF. In DNA form, the CDR3 reads TGTGCCAGCACACCTAACAGGGGGTTAGCCGAGCAGTACTTC.

The chain carries TRBV27 and TRBJ1-1; D perhaps matches TRBD1 (5 bases). Germline CDR1 is MNHEY and CDR2 is SMNVEV (reference sequence). V dropped 6 bases and J dropped 8 bases, with 10 bases sitting between them. The CDR3 is 11 residues long. This chain's CDR3 is CASRGAEEAFF. CDR3 in DNA: TGTGCCAGCAGAGGGGCGGAGGAAGCTTTCTTT.

The V and J genes are TRBV5-3 and TRBJ2-7; D call uncertain. TRBV5-3 is marked as an open reading frame, function uncertain. V was clipped by 4 bases and J by 2 bases, with 16 bases between them. This CDR3 is built from 15 residues. This CDR3 is CARSPHARPTYEQYF. CDR3 nucleotides: TGTGCCAGAAGCCCCCACGCCCGACCCACCTACGAGCAGTACTTC.

The chain carries TRBV5-6 and TRBJ2-5; D is unresolved. Germline assignment: CDR1 SGHDT and CDR2 YYEEEE. CDR3 length: 11 amino acids. Trimming removed 1 base from V and 5 bases from J, with 3 bases in between. The CDR3 DNA reads TGTGCCAGCAGCTTGATGGAGACCCAGTACTTC. The encoded protein is CASSLMETQYF.

The chain has TRBV11-3 and TRBJ2-4, with D unresolved. The germline V and J ends were trimmed by 0 bases and 3 bases, with 15 bases remaining between them. Germline V gives CDR1 SGHNT, CDR2 YENEEA. The CDR3 is 17 residues long. CDR3 in amino acids: CASSLDHLGYGKNIQYF. The DNA of the CDR3 is TGTGCCAGCAGCTTAGATCATTTGGGGTATGGCAAAAACATTCAGTACTTC.

V and J are TRBV19 and TRBJ2-7; 12 bases fit TRBD1. The length of the CDR3 is 15 residues. With 4 bases clipped from V and 4 bases from J, the junction kept 5 bases outside the gene matches. Germline V lookup: CDR1 LNHDA, CDR2 SQIVND (reference sequence). The CDR3 loop reads CASSKAGQGAYEQYF. Here the CDR3 DNA reads TGTGCCAGTAGTAAAGCGGGACAGGGGGCTTACGAGCAGTACTTC.